This T cell receptor beta chain was observed in a study of T-cell memory formation after mild COVID-19. Study information: The study found TCR clusters largely donor specific. Study-wide results and caveats: Memory from before infection featured some responding clones, which suggests cross-reactive memory joined. For contracting clones, CD4+ ones sat mainly in CM and EM, CD8+ in EMRA.

Each CDR3 protein is one row after TCRdb ran MiXCR on the 5' RACE reads. In the table there are roughly 250,000 distinct CDR3 sequences, approximately 16% of which are singletons. This clonotype showed up just a few times. Its antigen is as yet unknown. Sequences were obtained from PBMCs or a T cell subset sorted from them (not recorded which). This receptor was taken from a man younger than 30 who had mild COVID-19 (a few samples of this study predate the infection). Cell type and time point are not known.

CDR3 region: CSARSPSSGGFSYEQYF. CDR3 nucleotide sequence: TGCAGTGCTAGATCCCCTAGTAGCGGGGGGTTCTCCTACGAGCAGTACTTC. The chain uses TRBV20-1 and TRBJ2-7; 10 bases agree with TRBD2. This CDR3 has 17 amino acids. Germline trimming cut 2 bases from V and 0 bases from J; bases unmatched to any gene: 10. Per germline, CDR1 DFQATT and CDR2 SNEGSKA (reference sequence).